This T cell receptor (beta chain) was sequenced for a study of blood T cells in healthy people across ages. Points on this clonotype: Antigen unknown.

A second about 7 to 12 cycle PCR used barcoded and J-beta primers. Every cDNA molecule carried a tag from a template-switch adaptor bearing 12 random nucleotides. One entry per CDR3 protein, called by TCRdb with MiXCR from the 5' RACE reads. Of 450,000 to 650,000 distinct CDR3 sequences listed, 24% are singletons. General study points: Unsorted PBMC material precluded a definitive naive versus antigen-experienced comparison. The study regarded diversity estimates from one million T cells as underestimates.

Per germline, CDR1 MNHEY and CDR2 SVGAGI. The CDR3 extends over 17 amino acids. The V gene lost 0 bases and the J gene lost 2 bases, with 16 bases spanning the gap. The same data also went into a second study, on T cells of mothers and their children. That paper notes: It was related mother-child pairs that showed slightly higher overlap than unrelated pairs, without reaching significance.

Sequenced sample: blood. This clonotype originated in a boy younger than 18 in good health. The chain uses TRBV6-5 and TRBJ2-5; D is unresolved. CDR3 bases: TGTGCCAGCAGTTACTCTGGGGTCGACGTTAGACAAGAGACCCAGTACTTC. It is translated as CASSYSGVDVRQETQYF.